A selection of T cell receptor beta chains follows, all from one sample in a study of shared clonotypes between healthy human individuals. Using immunoSEQ multiplex PCR, the repertoire was profiled, and TCRdb retains in-frame clones only, with some absent. The sample holds fewer than 850,000 clones, roughly 96% seen once. What was sequenced was naive CD8+ T cells sorted from blood. These receptors were obtained from a man aged 30-40 years in good health. Each CDR3 is given with its conserved first and last residue. The D gene is left open where the match is weak. Clone size is shown for a subset of rows, as once, few, many or a class of expanded clone.

CDR3 protein,CDR3 DNA,clone size,J gene,V gene,D gene
CASSPSYRGFSTDTQYF,TGTGCCAGCAGCCCCTCTTACAGGGGGTTTTCCACAGATACGCAGTATTTT,NA,TRBJ2-3,TRBV7-2,TRBD1
CASSISQYEQFF,TGCGCCAGCAGCATAAGCCAATATGAGCAGTTCTTC,NA,TRBJ2-1,TRBV5-1,NA
CASSQGGGEQYF,TGCGCCAGCAGCCAAGGCGGTGGCGAGCAGTACTTC,NA,TRBJ2-7,TRBV4-1,NA
CASSLTGSGVRETQYF,TGTGCCAGCAGCTTGACCGGGAGCGGAGTGAGAGAGACCCAGTACTTC,NA,TRBJ2-5,TRBV11-3,NA
CASSREDRGRLSGANVLTF,TGTGCCAGCTCCCGGGAGGACAGGGGGAGACTGTCTGGGGCCAACGTCCTGACTTTC,NA,TRBJ2-6,TRBV18,TRBD1
CASSSYWGYEQYF,TGTGCCAGCAGCTCTTATTGGGGCTACGAGCAGTACTTC,NA,TRBJ2-7,TRBV7-2,NA
CAIRPGTRETTGELFF,TGTGCCATCCGACCCGGGACGAGAGAAACCACCGGGGAGCTGTTTTTT,NA,TRBJ2-2,TRBV10-3,NA
CASSRTGGDQPQHF,TGTGCCAGCAGTAGGACAGGGGGTGATCAGCCCCAGCATTTT,NA,TRBJ1-5,TRBV6-1,TRBD1
CASSDRDLASYEQYF,TGTGCCAGCTCTGACCGGGACCTCGCCTCATACGAGCAGTACTTC,NA,TRBJ2-7,TRBV18,NA
CASSFQGLAGGRAYNEQFF,TGTGCCAGCAGTTTCCAGGGACTAGCGGGAGGGCGAGCCTACAATGAGCAGTTCTTC,once,TRBJ2-1,TRBV27,TRBD2
CASSQERALATNEKLFF,TGTGCCAGCAGCCAAGAGAGGGCACTCGCAACTAATGAAAAACTGTTTTTT,NA,TRBJ1-4,TRBV14,NA
CASSLSGASWGEQFF,TGTGCCAGCAGCCTCTCGGGAGCCTCATGGGGGGAGCAGTTCTTC,NA,TRBJ2-1,TRBV11-2,NA
CASRGDSHEQFF,TGTGCCAGCAGGGGGGACAGCCATGAGCAGTTCTTC,NA,TRBJ2-1,TRBV7-9,TRBD1
CATSSRQAGNTIYF,TGTGCCACCAGCAGTCGGCAGGCTGGAAACACCATATATTTT,NA,TRBJ1-3,TRBV15,NA
CASSQDQWGAHTGELFF,TGTGCCAGCAGTCAAGACCAATGGGGGGCCCACACCGGGGAGCTGTTTTTT,NA,TRBJ2-2,TRBV6-1,NA
CAWSVFGGTEAFF,TGTGCCTGGAGTGTATTTGGTGGCACTGAAGCTTTCTTT,NA,TRBJ1-1,TRBV30,NA
CASSLLWDRDTLLETQYF,TGTGCCAGCAGTTTATTATGGGACAGGGACACCCTGTTAGAGACCCAGTACTTC,NA,TRBJ2-5,TRBV27,TRBD1
CASMAAQSVYSEQYF,TGTGCCAGCATGGCCGCACAGTCGGTATACTCCGAGCAGTACTTC,NA,TRBJ2-7,TRBV6-5,NA
CASSLEPTDTQYF,TGTGCCAGCAGCTTGGAGCCCACAGATACGCAGTATTTT,NA,TRBJ2-3,TRBV7-6,NA
CASSMPSGRDQETQYF,TGTGCCAGCAGCATGCCTAGCGGGAGGGACCAAGAGACCCAGTACTTC,NA,TRBJ2-5,TRBV13,TRBD2
CASSLEGKPEQYF,TGTGCCAGCAGCTTAGAGGGCAAACCGGAGCAGTACTTC,NA,TRBJ2-7,TRBV7-9,NA
CAWAGTYEQYF,TGTGCCTGGGCAGGGACCTACGAGCAGTACTTC,NA,TRBJ2-7,TRBV30,NA
CASSYEQYF,TGTGCCAGCTCCTACGAGCAGTACTTC,NA,TRBJ2-7,TRBV27,NA
CASSLEIAVYNEQFF,TGCGCCAGCAGCTTGGAGATAGCAGTTTACAATGAGCAGTTCTTC,NA,TRBJ2-1,TRBV5-1,NA
CASSESVGGEQYF,TGTGCCAGCAGTGAAAGCGTCGGGGGCGAGCAGTACTTC,NA,TRBJ2-7,TRBV2,NA
CASSVDEYEKLFF,TGTGCCAGCAGCGTAGACGAGTATGAAAAACTGTTTTTT,NA,TRBJ1-4,TRBV9,NA
CSVEDENTEAFF,TGCAGCGTTGAGGACGAGAACACTGAAGCTTTCTTT,NA,TRBJ1-1,TRBV29-1,NA
CASTGVNSYEQYF,TGTGCCAGCACTGGGGTGAACTCCTACGAGCAGTACTTC,NA,TRBJ2-7,TRBV6-6,NA
CASSPGTGGVGTDTQYF,TGTGCCAGCAGCCCAGGGACAGGGGGCGTTGGGACAGATACGCAGTATTTT,NA,TRBJ2-3,TRBV5-4,TRBD1
CASSKVLGCLDRAIPTNYGYTF,TGTGCCAGCAGCAAAGTGCTTGGTTGCTTAGACAGGGCGATTCCCACTAACTATGGCTACACCTTC,NA,TRBJ1-2,TRBV21-1,NA
CASSPNGGPYNEQFF,TGTGCCAGTAGCCCTAACGGGGGACCTTACAATGAGCAGTTCTTC,NA,TRBJ2-1,TRBV19,NA
CASSRGQGGNQPQHF,TGTGCCAGCAGTAGGGGACAGGGGGGCAATCAGCCCCAGCATTTT,NA,TRBJ1-5,TRBV6-5,TRBD1
CASSPFWGPTYNEQFF,TGTGCCAGCAGCCCCTTTTGGGGGCCCACCTACAATGAGCAGTTCTTC,NA,TRBJ2-1,TRBV7-9,NA
CASSLQQGYEQYF,TGCGCCAGCAGCTTGCAACAGGGTTACGAGCAGTACTTC,NA,TRBJ2-7,TRBV5-1,NA
CASSHTTGQGFYEQYF,TGTGCCAGCAGCCATACGACGGGACAGGGCTTCTACGAGCAGTACTTC,NA,TRBJ2-7,TRBV7-9,TRBD1
CASSLIAGESLYASYEQYF,TGTGCCAGCAGCTTGATAGCGGGAGAGTCACTATACGCCTCCTACGAGCAGTACTTC,NA,TRBJ2-7,TRBV5-4,TRBD2
CASSQDGGTSAPEQFF,TGCGCCAGCAGCCAAGATGGAGGGACTAGCGCGCCTGAGCAGTTCTTC,NA,TRBJ2-1,TRBV4-1,TRBD2
CASSMPFSNNNEQFF,TGTGCCAGCAGCATGCCCTTTTCCAATAACAATGAGCAGTTCTTC,NA,TRBJ2-1,TRBV9,NA
CASRDPGHRSYEQYF,TGCGCCAGCAGAGATCCGGGACACCGCTCCTACGAGCAGTACTTC,NA,TRBJ2-7,TRBV5-1,NA
CASSWDRNQPQHF,TGTGCCAGCAGTTGGGACAGGAATCAGCCCCAGCATTTT,NA,TRBJ1-5,TRBV5-5,TRBD1
CASSPGASGEETQYF,TGTGCCAGCAGTCCTGGGGCTAGCGGAGAAGAGACCCAGTACTTC,NA,TRBJ2-5,TRBV2,TRBD2
CASSWASYNEQFF,TGTGCCAGCAGCTGGGCCTCCTACAATGAGCAGTTCTTC,NA,TRBJ2-1,TRBV27,NA
CAWNDGRAAEQFF,TGTGCCTGGAACGACGGGAGGGCGGCGGAGCAGTTCTTC,NA,TRBJ2-1,TRBV30,TRBD2
CASSLIPGQGYGNIQYF,TGTGCCAGCAGTTTAATTCCCGGACAGGGTTACGGGAACATTCAGTACTTC,NA,TRBJ2-4,TRBV28,TRBD1
CASSLSMGGTPTYEQYF,TGTGCCAGCAGTTTATCGATGGGGGGAACACCTACCTACGAGCAGTACTTC,NA,TRBJ2-7,TRBV27,NA
CASSLVLDINEKLFF,TGTGCCAGCAGCTTAGTGTTGGATATTAATGAAAAACTGTTTTTT,NA,TRBJ1-4,TRBV7-9,NA
CASSVEGGRNNEQYF,TGTGCCAGCAGCGTAGAAGGCGGGAGGAACAACGAGCAGTACTTC,NA,TRBJ2-7,TRBV9,TRBD2
CASSHRDRAYEQYF,TGTGCCAGCAGCCACCGGGACAGAGCCTACGAGCAGTACTTC,NA,TRBJ2-7,TRBV14,TRBD1
CASSLAPGFQPQHF,TGTGCCAGCAGTTTAGCCCCGGGGTTTCAGCCCCAGCATTTT,NA,TRBJ1-5,TRBV27,NA
CASTHVAGSSNEQFF,TGTGCCAGCACCCACGTAGCGGGGAGTTCCAATGAGCAGTTCTTC,NA,TRBJ2-1,TRBV5-5,TRBD2
CAWDRSYEQYF,TGTGCCTGGGACAGGTCCTACGAGCAGTACTTC,NA,TRBJ2-7,TRBV30,NA
CASSPRANNYGYTF,TGTGCCAGCAGCCCTAGGGCGAATAACTATGGCTACACCTTC,NA,TRBJ1-2,TRBV7-9,NA
CASSQGRAWYEQYF,TGTGCCAGCTCACAAGGGAGGGCCTGGTACGAGCAGTACTTC,NA,TRBJ2-7,TRBV18,TRBD2